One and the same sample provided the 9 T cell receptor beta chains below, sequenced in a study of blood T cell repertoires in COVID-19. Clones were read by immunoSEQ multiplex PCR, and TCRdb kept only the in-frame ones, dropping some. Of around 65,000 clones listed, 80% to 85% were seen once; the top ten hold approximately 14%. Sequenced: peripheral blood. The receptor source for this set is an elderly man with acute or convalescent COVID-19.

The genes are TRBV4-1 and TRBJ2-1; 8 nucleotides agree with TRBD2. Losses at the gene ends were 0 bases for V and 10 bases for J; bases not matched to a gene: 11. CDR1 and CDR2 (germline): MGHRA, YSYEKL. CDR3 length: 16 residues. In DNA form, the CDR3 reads TGCGCCAGCAGCCAAGATAGCTGGCGGGAGGAAAGCGAGCAGTTCTTC. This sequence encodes CASSQDSWREESEQFF.

As DNA, the CDR3 is TGCGCCAGCAGCCAAGAAAGGCAGGGCGCCTACGAGCAGTACTTC. Translated, it gives CASSQERQGAYEQYF. This chain joins TRBV4-3 and TRBJ2-7; weak D call: TRBD1 (5 bases). Between the trimmed V and J ends, which lost 0 bases and 2 bases, there was a span of 11 bases. Germline CDR1 reads LGHNA; CDR2 reads YSLEER. The CDR3 spans 15 residues.

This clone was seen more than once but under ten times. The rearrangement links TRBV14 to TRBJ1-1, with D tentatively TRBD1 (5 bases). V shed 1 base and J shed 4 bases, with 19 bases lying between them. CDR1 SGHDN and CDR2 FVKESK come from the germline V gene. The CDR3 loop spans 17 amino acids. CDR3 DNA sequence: TGTGCCAGCAGCCAAGCGATGCAGGGCCCTAGGGGCACTGAAGCTTTCTTT. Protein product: CASSQAMQGPRGTEAFF.

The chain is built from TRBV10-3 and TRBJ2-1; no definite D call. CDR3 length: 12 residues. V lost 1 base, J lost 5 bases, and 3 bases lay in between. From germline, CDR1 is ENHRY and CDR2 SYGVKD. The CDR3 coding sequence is TGTGCCATCAGTGAGTTCGACAATGAGCAGTTCTTC. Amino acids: CAISEFDNEQFF.

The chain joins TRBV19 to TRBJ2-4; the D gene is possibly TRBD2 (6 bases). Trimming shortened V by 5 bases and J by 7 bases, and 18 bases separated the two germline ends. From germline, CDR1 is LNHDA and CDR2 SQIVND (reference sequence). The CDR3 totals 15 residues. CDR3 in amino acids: CASSAKITGENIQYF. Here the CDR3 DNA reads TGTGCCAGTAGTGCTAAGATTACGGGGGAGAACATTCAGTACTTC.

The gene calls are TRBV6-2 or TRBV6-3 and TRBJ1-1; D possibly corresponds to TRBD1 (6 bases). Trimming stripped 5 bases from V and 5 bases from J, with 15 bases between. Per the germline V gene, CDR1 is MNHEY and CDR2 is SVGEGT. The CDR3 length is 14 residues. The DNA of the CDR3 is TGTGCCAGCAGTGGGCAGGGGCATGGAACTGAAGCTTTCTTT. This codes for CASSGQGHGTEAFF.

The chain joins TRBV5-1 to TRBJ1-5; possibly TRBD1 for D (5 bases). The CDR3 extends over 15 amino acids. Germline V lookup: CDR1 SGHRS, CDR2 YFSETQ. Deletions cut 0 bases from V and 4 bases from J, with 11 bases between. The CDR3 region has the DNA TGCGCCAGCAGCTTGGACACGGGGGGGAATCAGCCCCAGCATTTT. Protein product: CASSLDTGGNQPQHF.

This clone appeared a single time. The CDR3 here is CASSSGTSGRYGEQFF. The CDR3 coding sequence is TGTGCCAGCTCATCGGGGACTAGCGGGAGATACGGTGAGCAGTTCTTC. The chain is built from TRBV18 and TRBJ2-1, with TRBD2 matching 14 bases. Trimming cost V 5 bases and J 9 bases; bases outside gene matches: 9. The CDR3 is 16 residues long. CDR1 and CDR2 (germline): KGHSH, LQKENI.

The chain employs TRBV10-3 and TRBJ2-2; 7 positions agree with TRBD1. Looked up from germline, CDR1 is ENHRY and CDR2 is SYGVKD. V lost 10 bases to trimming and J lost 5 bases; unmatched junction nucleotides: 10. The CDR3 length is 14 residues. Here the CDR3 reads CATTGTEGTGELFF. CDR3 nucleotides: TGTGCCACTACCGGGACAGAAGGTACCGGGGAGCTGTTTTTT.